This TCR beta chain comes out of a study of Graves' ophthalmopathy and Graves' hyperthyroidism. Study conclusions and caveats: Most expanded thyroid clonotypes above 0.001 frequency also appeared in blood.

Physicians reached a diagnosis by relying on clinical symptoms, serum thyroxine, TRAb, thyroid ultrasound and orbital computed tomography. Germline V gives CDR1 SEHNR, CDR2 FQNEAQ (reference sequence). V lost 1 base and J lost 10, with 13 bases in between. The CDR3 covers 13 residues. Notes on this clonotype: What it recognizes is unknown.

Amplification from RNA transcripts yielded the TCR beta CDR3 regions. HTBI primers were employed in first-round RT-PCR, then a second-round multiplex PCR followed. TCRdb reprocessed the multiplex PCR reads via MiXCR and lists one record per CDR3 protein. The table shows about 1.1 million distinct CDR3 sequences, with about two fifths occurring only once. The sample taken for sequencing was peripheral blood or thyroid tissue (not recorded which). This chain joins TRBV7-9 and TRBJ1-1; D possibly corresponds to TRBD1 (6 bases). The receptor comes from an adult man with Graves' hyperthyroidism. In nucleotides, the CDR3 is TGTGCCAGCAGCTTAGGGGGACATCTCCCAGCTTTCTTT. Its protein is CASSLGGHLPAFF.